A single sample is the source of the 18 T cell receptor beta chains below, sequenced in a study of cytomegalovirus exposure and HLA in healthy donors. Primers: 60 Vbeta forward and 13 Jbeta reverse. The protocol was immunoSEQ multiplex PCR, while the TCRdb copy is restricted to in-frame clones and leaves out a portion. Seen here are some 100,000 clones, 70% to 80% observed once, and the top ten hold approximately 3.4%. Sequenced material: PBMCs. The source is a male donor in good health and CMV-seropositive.

The chain uses TRBV4-1 and TRBJ1-5; no clear D gene. V lost 3 bases and J lost 0, with 9 bases in between. The CDR3 contains 15 residues. The germline CDR1 and CDR2 sequences are MGHRA and YSYEKL. As DNA, the CDR3 is TGCGCCAGCAGCCAGGCAGGTTATAGCAATCAGCCCCAGCATTTT. Translated: CASSQAGYSNQPQHF.

For the CDR3, the DNA is TGCGCCAGCAGCCTGGGACAGGGGCAATTAGGCTACACCTTC. Amino acids: CASSLGQGQLGYTF. The V call is TRBV4-1, the J call TRBJ1-2; 10 bases agree with TRBD1. This CDR3 region has 14 residues. CDR1 and CDR2 from the germline V gene are MGHRA and YSYEKL. The trim removed 4 bases at V and 8 bases at J, leaving 7 bases unmatched.

This clone was picked up a small number of times. This chain links TRBV7-2 with TRBJ1-1; a weak D match, TRBD1 (6 bases). CDR3 size: 14 residues. The V and J ends lost 5 bases and 5 bases respectively, with 15 bases between them. Germline CDR1 reads SGHTA; CDR2 reads FQGNSA. The CDR3 DNA reads TGTGCCAGCAGCCTTACAGGGTTCGGAACTGAAGCTTTCTTT. Protein sequence: CASSLTGFGTEAFF.

V and J are TRBV30 and TRBJ1-4, with D possibly TRBD1 on 6 matching bases. The CDR3 totals 16 residues. The germline gives CDR1 GTSNPN, CDR2 SVGIG (reference sequence). The V gene lost 3 bases and the J gene lost 5 bases, with 19 bases spanning the gap. DNA of the CDR3: TGTGCCTGGAGGGGGGGGATCGACAGGATAAATGAAAAACTGTTTTTT. It encodes CAWRGGIDRINEKLFF.

The chain employs TRBV7-9 and TRBJ1-1, with a possible D match to TRBD1 (5 bases). V lost 5 bases and J lost 5, with 12 bases in between. The germline CDR1 and CDR2 sequences are SEHNR and FQNEAQ (reference sequence). This CDR3 contains 13 residues. The CDR3 spells CASSGTQGTEAFF. The CDR3, as DNA: TGTGCCAGCAGCGGAACTCAGGGAACTGAAGCTTTCTTT.

V is TRBV7-8 and J is TRBJ1-2, with D unresolved. Trimming shortened V by 5 bases and J by 2 bases, and 9 bases separated the two germline ends. The CDR3 contains 13 residues. Germline V gene lookup returns CDR1 SGHVS and CDR2 FQNEAQ. The CDR3 loop is CASSHSANYGYTF. CDR3 sequence (DNA): TGTGCCAGCAGCCACTCAGCGAACTATGGCTACACCTTC.

V gene TRBV13 combines with J gene TRBJ2-3; 9 nucleotides line up with TRBD2. The J segment lost 3 bases and the V segment lost 0 bases, leaving 4 bases of the junction unmatched. The CDR3 runs to 16 residues. The germline CDR1 and CDR2 sequences are PRHDT and FYEKMQ (reference sequence). In DNA form, the CDR3 reads TGTGCCAGCAGCTTAGGTGCGCTAGCGGGGACAGATACGCAGTATTTT. Its protein is CASSLGALAGTDTQYF.

The chain joins TRBV5-6 to TRBJ1-1; weak D call: TRBD1 (6 bases). V was cut by 1 base and J by 7 bases, with 20 bases left in between. The CDR3 consists of 16 residues. Germline V lookup: CDR1 SGHDT, CDR2 YYEEEE. CDR3 sequence: CASSLFRSQARGEAFF. The CDR3 nucleotides read TGTGCCAGCAGCTTGTTTAGGTCACAGGCCAGGGGTGAAGCTTTCTTT.

The chain is built from TRBV4-3 and TRBJ1-3; D is uncertain. The CDR3 loop spans 16 amino acids. CDR1 LGHNA and CDR2 YSLEER come from the germline V gene. V lost 0 bases, J lost 1 base, and 10 bases lay in between. The CDR3 here is CASSQDGPRSGNTIYF. The CDR3 DNA reads as TGCGCCAGCAGCCAAGATGGTCCTAGATCTGGAAACACCATATATTTT.

This clone was seen just once. The V gene is TRBV7-8, the J gene TRBJ1-5; D gene uncertain. V was trimmed by 1 base and J by 6 bases, leaving 7 bases between them. Per the germline V gene, CDR1 is SGHVS and CDR2 is FQNEAQ. The CDR3 is made up of 13 amino acids. In nucleotides, the CDR3 is TGTGCCAGCAGCTTAGGGCAGGCTCAGCCCCAGCATTTT. Protein product: CASSLGQAQPQHF.

This clone was seen a few times. In DNA, the CDR3 is TGCGCCAGCAGCTTGGCCTTGTCAGGGGAGACTGAAGCTTTCTTT. This sequence encodes CASSLALSGETEAFF. The chain combines TRBV5-1 with TRBJ1-1; possible D gene TRBD1, 6 bases. Germline V gene lookup returns CDR1 SGHRS and CDR2 YFSETQ. Trimming shortened V by 0 bases and J by 5 bases, and 14 bases separated the two germline ends. CDR3 size: 15 residues.

CDR3 protein: CASSETSGSYEQYF. Written as DNA, the CDR3 is TGTGCCAGCAGCGAGACTAGCGGGAGCTACGAGCAGTACTTC. This rearrangement joins TRBV11-1 to TRBJ2-7, with 12 bases identical to TRBD2. J was trimmed by 3 bases and V by 5 bases; bases with no gene match: 2. The germline CDR1 and CDR2 sequences are SGHAT and FQDESV (reference sequence). The CDR3 has 14 amino acids.

The chain uses TRBV9 and TRBJ1-6; tentatively, D is TRBD1 (5 bases). The CDR3 has 16 amino acids. Germline V gives CDR1 SGDLS, CDR2 YYNGEE. The V gene lost 4 bases and the J gene lost 0 bases, with 11 bases spanning the gap. The CDR3, as DNA: TGTGCCAGCAGCCGGGACGGGAGCTCCTATAATTCACCCCTCCACTTT. Translation gives CASSRDGSSYNSPLHF.

The V and J genes are TRBV18 and TRBJ1-2, with 8 bases matching TRBD1. With 1 base clipped from V and 3 bases from J, the junction kept 7 bases outside the gene matches. The CDR3 sequence is 16 residues long. CDR1 is KGHSH, CDR2 LQKENI, per germline. The CDR3 spells CASSPLLDRGDYGYTF. CDR3 nucleotides: TGTGCCAGCTCACCACTACTAGACAGGGGTGACTATGGCTACACCTTC.

In this sample, this clone turned up a few times. J is TRBJ1-5 and V is TRBV18; TRBD1 is a possible D gene (5 bases). Germline CDR1 KGHSH, CDR2 LQKENI. V lost 3 bases, J lost 2 bases, and 11 bases lay in between. This CDR3 has 15 residues. CDR3 sequence reads: CASSPPGGGNQPQHF. CDR3 sequence (DNA): TGTGCCAGCTCACCTCCCGGGGGGGGCAATCAGCCCCAGCATTTT.

J is TRBJ1-1 and V is TRBV6-5; D ambiguous. Per germline, CDR1 MNHEY and CDR2 SVGAGI. V lost 4 bases, J lost 8 bases, and 8 bases lay in between. The CDR3 has 11 residues. CDR3 nucleotides: TGTGCCAGCAGTTTAGGAGGGGAAGCTTTCTTT. It specifies CASSLGGEAFF.

This clone was found once. The V call is TRBV4-1, the J call TRBJ1-6, with D tentatively TRBD1 (5 bases). This CDR3 is 14 amino acids long. V gave up 3 bases and J gave up 7 bases, with 10 bases separating them. CDR1 is MGHRA, CDR2 YSYEKL, per germline. The CDR3 region has the DNA TGCGCCAGCAGCCAGGGGGGTTGGAATTCACCCCTCCACTTT. As protein: CASSQGGWNSPLHF.

The J gene is TRBJ1-4, the V gene TRBV5-1, with TRBD1 matching 8 bases. Germline V gene lookup returns CDR1 SGHRS and CDR2 YFSETQ. The CDR3 extends over 16 amino acids. V shed 0 bases, J shed 4 bases, and the junction held 5 bases outside the gene matches. The CDR3 nucleotides read TGCGCCAGCAGCTTGGATGAGGACAGGGTTAATGAAAAACTGTTTTTT. Translating gives CASSLDEDRVNEKLFF.